One and the same sample provided the 15 T cell receptor beta chains below, sequenced in a study of human T cells and chemical hapten exposure. It was unfractionated whole blood from which total RNA was extracted. Using its own MiXCR run on the 5' RACE reads, TCRdb lists one record per CDR3 protein. The data show approximately 140,000 distinct CDR3 sequences, roughly 4% seen once. The receptor source for this set is a female donor in good health.

Concerning this clonotype: A much larger clone sits a single nucleotide away, making a read error possible. The CDR3 reads CASSLNDGLSDTF. CDR3 bases: TGTGCCAGCAGTCTCAATGACGGTCTTTCCGACACCTTC. The chain joins TRBV12-3 or TRBV12-4 to TRBJ1-2, with D hard to call. Deletions cut 5 bases from V and 12 bases from J, with 19 bases between. The CDR3 has 13 amino acids.

The chain combines TRBV3-1 with TRBJ2-3; tentatively, D is TRBD2 (5 bases). V lost 0 bases and J lost 4, with 11 bases in between. Germline V gene data show CDR1 as LGHDT and CDR2 as YNNKEL (reference sequence). The CDR3 is 15 amino acids. The CDR3 DNA follows: TGTGCCAGCAGCCAAGAAAGGTACGGGGCAGATACGCAGTATTTT. Its translation is CASSQERYGADTQYF.

This clonotype was counted many times. The chain is built from TRBV29-1 and TRBJ2-1, with D perhaps matching TRBD1 or TRBD2 (6 bases each). The CDR3 consists of 13 residues. Trimming took off 7 bases at V and 2 bases at J, with 12 bases between the two ends. The germline CDR1 and CDR2 sequences are SQVTM and ANQGSEA. CDR3 protein: CSGGGGPYNEQFF. The CDR3 DNA sequence: TGCAGCGGGGGTGGGGGGCCCTACAATGAGCAGTTCTTC.

This clonotype was detected ten times or more. The chain couples TRBV13 to TRBJ1-1; 7 bases map to TRBD1. This CDR3 contains 13 residues. J lost 6 bases, V lost 6 bases, and 7 bases had no gene match. Looked up from germline, CDR1 is PRHDT and CDR2 is FYEKMQ (reference sequence). In DNA, the CDR3 is TGTGCCAGCAGTAAACCAGGGGGTGCTGAAGCTTTCTTT. It translates to CASSKPGGAEAFF.

The sample holds a few counts of this clonotype. The chain is built from TRBV20-1 and TRBJ2-7; 7 bases line up with TRBD1. Germline trimming cut 2 bases from V and 6 bases from J; bases unmatched to any gene: 13. CDR1 and CDR2 from the germline V gene are DFQATT and SNEGSKA (reference sequence). The CDR3 spans 15 residues. CDR3 amino acids: CSARPFGTAYGEQYF. In nucleotides, the CDR3 is TGCAGTGCTAGACCTTTCGGGACAGCCTATGGCGAGCAGTACTTC.

There are many counts of this clonotype. The chain combines TRBV6-2 or TRBV6-3 with TRBJ2-7; D tentatively fits TRBD1 or TRBD2 (5 bases each). The CDR3 sequence is 14 residues long. Germline lookup yields CDR1 MNHEY and CDR2 SVGEGT. Trimming took off 4 bases at V and 0 bases at J, with 10 bases between the two ends. CDR3 in DNA: TGTGCCAGCAGTTGGGGACCAAACTCCTACGAGCAGTACTTC. This translates into CASSWGPNSYEQYF.

The table lists this clonotype with many counts. This sequence joins TRBV29-1 and TRBJ2-2, with TRBD1 identical over 8 bases. Looked up from germline, CDR1 is SQVTM and CDR2 is ANQGSEA. The CDR3 is 14 residues long. The V segment lost 4 bases and the J segment 7 bases; nucleotides outside the gene matches: 8. The CDR3 nucleotides are TGCAGCGTTGGTGGACAGGGTTCTATCGGGGAGCTGTTTTTT. Its protein product is CSVGGQGSIGELFF.

The sample holds many counts of this clonotype. This sequence joins TRBV6-1 and TRBJ2-3; a possible D gene is TRBD2 (6 bases). V was clipped by 3 bases and J by 6 bases, with 22 bases between them. CDR1 and CDR2 from the germline V gene are MNHNS and SASEGT. CDR3 length equals 17 residues. This CDR3 is CASSDTPSSAWIDTQYF. The CDR3 nucleotides are TGTGCCAGCAGTGATACCCCCTCTAGCGCGTGGATTGATACGCAGTATTTT.

This clonotype was found once. Given a much more abundant clone one base away, this may be a read error. This chain joins TRBV2 and TRBJ2-7; D is ambiguous. Germline-derived CDR1 and CDR2 are SNHLY and FYNNEI. Trimming stripped 7 bases from V and 9 bases from J, with 13 bases between. The CDR3 runs to 11 residues. The CDR3 loop reads CASIESVLQYF. The CDR3 coding sequence is TGTGCCAGCATTGAGTCCGTTTTGCAGTACTTC.

This clonotype was counted at least ten times. The gene calls are TRBV28 and TRBJ1-1; D is unresolved. This CDR3 spans 16 amino acids. The germline V gene has CDR1 MDHEN and CDR2 SYDVKM. V lost 1 base and J lost 2, with 14 bases in between. Written as DNA, the CDR3 is TGTGCCAGCAGTTTATTTGGGGAGAGACTTAACACTGAAGCTTTCTTT. Residues: CASSLFGERLNTEAFF.

This clonotype was counted ten times or more. The chain is built from TRBV5-1 and TRBJ2-5; 11 bases align to TRBD2. The CDR3 is 16 amino acids. V gave up 3 bases and J gave up 1 base; unmatched junction bases: 5. CDR1 SGHRS and CDR2 YFSETQ come from the germline V gene. The CDR3 nucleotides read TGCGCCAGCAGCTATAGCGGGGGGGTCCCCCAAGAGACCCAGTACTTC. This sequence encodes CASSYSGGVPQETQYF. Based on the CDR3 plus reference TRBV5-1 and TRBJ2-5, the full variable domain is KAGVTQTPRYLIKTRGQQVTLSCSPISGHRSVSWYQQTPGQGLQFLFEYFSETQRNKGNFPGRFSGRQFSNSRSEMNVSTLELGDSALYLCASSYSGGVPQETQYFGPGTRLLVL.

This clonotype occurred many times. The V call is TRBV18, the J call TRBJ2-5, with 7 bases lining up with TRBD2. Germline V CDR1 and CDR2: KGHSH, LQKENI. After removal of 3 bases from V and 2 bases from J, the junction contained 6 bases not matched to a gene. This CDR3 has 15 amino acids. The CDR3 nucleotides are TGTGCCAGCTCACCGAAGGGGACTACACAAGAGACCCAGTACTTC. It yields the protein CASSPKGTTQETQYF.

This clonotype was counted between two and nine times. The CDR3 DNA reads as TGTGCCAGCAGTTTATATGGTCCTTCGGGAGGTCGGAAGTATGGCTACACCTTC. It encodes CASSLYGPSGGRKYGYTF. The chain employs TRBV12-3 or TRBV12-4 and TRBJ1-2, with D unresolved. Deletions cut 2 bases from V and 5 bases from J, with 24 bases between. CDR3 length equals 18 residues.

This clonotype was seen at least ten times. The chain couples TRBV5-1 to TRBJ2-2, with 9 bases fitting TRBD1. Germline loops: CDR1 SGHRS, CDR2 YFSETQ. CDR3 length equals 16 residues. V shed 4 bases, J shed 4 bases, and the junction held 8 bases outside the gene matches. CDR3 sequence reads: CASSLRQGDSTGELFF. The CDR3 DNA is TGCGCCAGCAGCCTCCGACAGGGGGATAGCACCGGGGAGCTGTTTTTT. Complete variable domain (other parts from reference TRBV5-1 and TRBJ2-2): KAGVTQTPRYLIKTRGQQVTLSCSPISGHRSVSWYQQTPGQGLQFLFEYFSETQRNKGNFPGRFSGRQFSNSRSEMNVSTLELGDSALYLCASSLRQGDSTGELFFGEGSRLTVL.

Many counts were recorded for this clonotype. The J gene is TRBJ1-2, the V gene TRBV20-1, with 12 bases matching TRBD1. Germline-derived CDR1 and CDR2 are DFQATT and SNEGSKA (reference sequence). The ends lost 1 base at V and 3 bases at J; junction bases unmatched: 3. The CDR3 spans 15 residues. The CDR3 reads CSARVGQGAYYGYTF. The CDR3 nucleotides read TGCAGTGCTAGAGTGGGACAGGGGGCCTACTATGGCTACACCTTC.